This T cell receptor (beta chain) was observed in a study of T-cell reconstitution after alpha-beta-depleted transplantation in children. This sample's TCRbeta library carried unique molecular identifier barcodes. TCRdb reprocessed the PCR reads with MiXCR, giving one entry per CDR3 protein. The sample lists around 380,000 distinct CDR3 sequences, approximately 10% occurring once. This clonotype came up a few times. The TCR was taken from a human donor who donated a stem cell graft to a child with acute myeloid leukemia. The starting material was PBMCs from the stem cell graft donor, obtained from the stem cell graft.

CDR3 coding DNA: TGTGCCAGCAGTTACTTCCGGCAGGGAGGGGGTTATAGCAATCAGCCCCAGCATTTT. This codes for CASSYFRQGGGYSNQPQHF. The rearrangement uses TRBV6-2 or TRBV6-3 and TRBJ1-5; a weak D match, TRBD1 (6 bases). The CDR3 totals 19 residues. Trimming left V 1 base short and J 0 bases short, with 19 bases between. Per germline, CDR1 MNHEY and CDR2 SVGEGT.